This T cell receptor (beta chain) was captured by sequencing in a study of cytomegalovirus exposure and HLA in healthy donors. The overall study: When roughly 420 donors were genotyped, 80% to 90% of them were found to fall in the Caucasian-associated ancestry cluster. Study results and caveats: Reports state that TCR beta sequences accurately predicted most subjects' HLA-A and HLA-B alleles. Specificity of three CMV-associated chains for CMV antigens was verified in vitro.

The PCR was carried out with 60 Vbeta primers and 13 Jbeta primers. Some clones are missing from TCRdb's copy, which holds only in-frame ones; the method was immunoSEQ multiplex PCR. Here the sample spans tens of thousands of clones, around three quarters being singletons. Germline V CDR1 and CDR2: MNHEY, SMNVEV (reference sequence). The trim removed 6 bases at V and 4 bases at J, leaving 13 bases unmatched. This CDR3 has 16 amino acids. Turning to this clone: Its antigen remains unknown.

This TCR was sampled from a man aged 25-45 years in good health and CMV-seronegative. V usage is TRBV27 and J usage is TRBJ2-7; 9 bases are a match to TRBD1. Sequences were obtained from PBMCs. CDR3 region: CASSDRPGTGSYEQYV. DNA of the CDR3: TGTGCCAGCAGCGACCGCCCCGGGACAGGGTCGTACGAGCAGTACGTC.